A selection of T cell receptor beta chains follows, all from one sample in a study of tumor-infiltrating lymphocytes in primary liver carcinoma. TCRdb passed the multiplex PCR reads through MiXCR, listing each CDR3 protein once. Counted here are more than 30,000 distinct CDR3 sequences, roughly 77% occurring once; the ten biggest clones make up more than 35%. The sequencing sample was made of tumor-adjacent normal liver tissue. The source of these receptors is a man in his forties with primary liver carcinoma and hepatitis B virus infection. Both conserved end residues are part of each CDR3. A D gene is named only where the DNA matches it firmly. Only some rows state a clone size, as once, few, many or a class for expanded clones.

clone_size	v_call	d_call	j_call	cdr3_nt	cdr3_aa
many	TRBV7-6	NA	TRBJ2-5	TGTGCCAGCAGCTTAGCAGGTGTCTCGGTGGCCCAGTACTTC	CASSLAGVSVAQYF
few	TRBV6-1	TRBD2	TRBJ2-5	TGTGCCAGCAGTTTGTTAGCGGGGCTCTTTCACTTC	CASSLLAGLFHF
few	TRBV29-1	NA	TRBJ2-7	TGCAGCGTTGAGCGACAGAGGCGGAACGAGCAGTACTTC	CSVERQRRNEQYF
once	TRBV6-5	TRBD1	TRBJ2-3	TGTGCCATCAGTTCCGAGACACCGGGACAGGAGGGAGATACGCAGTATTTT	CAISSETPGQEGDTQYF
NA	TRBV14	NA	TRBJ2-6	TGTGCCAGCGATCCTACGGGGTTCTCTGGGGCCAACGTCCTGACTTTC	CASDPTGFSGANVLTF
once	TRBV4-3	NA	TRBJ2-2	TGCACCAGCAGTCAAGAAGCGGGACATACCGGGGAGCTGTTTTTT	CTSSQEAGHTGELFF
many	TRBV5-4	TRBD2	TRBJ2-7	TGTGCCAGCAGCAAGACTAGCGGAGGTCGAGGGGCCGAGCAGTACTTC	CASSKTSGGRGAEQYF
medium-sized	TRBV4-3	TRBD1	TRBJ2-3	TGCGCCAGCAGCCGCCGACAGGGGGGGACAGATACGCAGTATTTT	CASSRRQGGTDTQYF
NA	TRBV5-4	NA	TRBJ2-5	TGTGTCAGCAGCGCGGCAGGGGATCAAGAGACCCAGTACTTC	CVSSAAGDQETQYF
NA	TRBV20-1	TRBD2	TRBJ2-1	TGCAGTGCTAGAAGTCGCCGGGAGGGCCACACAAATGAGCAGTTCTTC	CSARSRREGHTNEQFF
NA	TRBV6-1	NA	TRBJ2-3	TGTGCCAGTAAGCCCAGGACAGATACCCAGTATTTT	CASKPRTDTQYF
NA	TRBV11-2	NA	TRBJ1-6	TGTGCCTGCAGCTTAGGTGACAGCGGCTATAACTCACCCCTCCACTTT	CACSLGDSGYNSPLHF
NA	TRBV7-9	NA	TRBJ2-1	TGTACCAGCAGTGGTAGTTTATCCGAAAACAATGAGCAGTTCTTC	CTSSGSLSENNEQFF
NA	TRBV6-5	NA	TRBJ2-3	TGTGGCAGCAACCCCGTACTAGCAGGAACAGATACGCAGTATTTT	CGSNPVLAGTDTQYF
NA	TRBV11-2	NA	TRBJ2-7	TGCGCCAGCAGCCTACTGATTCCGGGGACGGAGGAGCAGTACTTC	CASSLLIPGTEEQYF
NA	TRBV10-2	NA	TRBJ1-1	TGCCCCAGCAGTGAAGTAGAAAACACTGAAGATATCTTT	CPSSEVENTEDIF
NA	TRBV7-9	NA	TRBJ1-2	TGTGCCAGCAGCCGGTCTGAGGGCTACACCTTC	CASSRSEGYTF
NA	TRBV11-2	TRBD2	TRBJ2-5	TGCGCCAGCAGCTTAAGACTAGCGGATGACTCGAGTGAGACCCAGTACTTC	CASSLRLADDSSETQYF
NA	TRBV11-2	NA	TRBJ2-2	TGTGCCAGCAGCTTAAGGGGCAGGAACACCGTGAAGCTGTTTTTT	CASSLRGRNTVKLFF
medium-sized	TRBV6-1	NA	TRBJ2-3	TGTGCCAGCAGTGAAGGACTAGGGCCAGATACGCAGTATTTT	CASSEGLGPDTQYF
NA	TRBV4-2	NA	TRBJ2-6	TGTGCCAGCAACCAAGAAGCAAACTCTGTGGCCAACGTCCTGACTTTC	CASNQEANSVANVLTF
NA	TRBV11-2	NA	TRBJ1-5	TGTGCCATCAGTCGCGTCAGGGATCAGCCCCAGCATTTT	CAISRVRDQPQHF
NA	TRBV6-2/TRBV6-3	TRBD1	TRBJ2-7	TGTGCCAGCACGTTTTCCGGGACAGGGGGATATGAGCAGTACTTC	CASTFSGTGGYEQYF
NA	TRBV10-3	NA	TRBJ1-5	TGTGCCATCAGAGATCAAACAGGTCGACCCCAGCATTTT	CAIRDQTGRPQHF
NA	TRBV28	TRBD2	TRBJ2-3	TGTGCCAGCAGTTTATTGACGGGAGGGTCTATTACGCAGTATTTT	CASSLLTGGSITQYF
few	TRBV18	NA	TRBJ1-1	TGTGCCAGCTCACCACAGTCCGGGTTGTACACTGAAGCTTTCTTT	CASSPQSGLYTEAFF
NA	TRBV5-1	TRBD1	TRBJ1-1	TGTGTCAGCAGCTTGTACAGGGGAACTGAAGCTTTCTTT	CVSSLYRGTEAFF
NA	TRBV5-6	TRBD2	TRBJ2-7	TGTGTCAGCAGCCAGGGACTAGCGGGAGTGATATTGTTCTACGAGCAGTACTTC	CVSSQGLAGVILFYEQYF
NA	TRBV20-1	NA	TRBJ1-5	TGCAGTGCTAGGGCCCAGGGCGAGCAACCCCAGCATTTT	CSARAQGEQPQHF
many	TRBV6-1	NA	TRBJ2-5	TGTGCCAGCAGCCGAGTATCGTGGGAGGCCCAGTACTTC	CASSRVSWEAQYF
many	TRBV5-4	TRBD1	TRBJ1-1	TGTGCCAGCAGGACAGGGGATGAAGCTTTCTTT	CASRTGDEAFF
NA	TRBV5-4	NA	TRBJ2-1	TGTGCCAGCAGCTCGAATGGTTTTCCGGGAGATGAGCAGTTCTTC	CASSSNGFPGDEQFF
once	TRBV13	NA	TRBJ2-3	TGTGCCAACACCGCGGGTCCGGGGCGGACTGGCACAGATACGCAGTATTTT	CANTAGPGRTGTDTQYF
few	TRBV5-1	TRBD1	TRBJ1-6	TGCGCCAGCAGCGGACAGGCCTCGGGACATGGGGCTAATTCACCCCTCCACTTT	CASSGQASGHGANSPLHF
NA	TRBV29-1	NA	TRBJ2-5	TGCAGCTTTAGTACAGCACCGTTTCAAGAGACCCAGCACTTC	CSFSTAPFQETQHF
NA	TRBV5-8	TRBD2	TRBJ2-1	TGTGCCAGCAGCGTGATGCATTTAGCGGGAGCGGCCCACAATGTGCAGTTCTTC	CASSVMHLAGAAHNVQFF
NA	TRBV7-9	NA	TRBJ1-2	TGTGCCTGCAGATGGGACACGGGGTTTCATGGCTACAGCTTC	CACRWDTGFHGYSF
many	TRBV5-1	TRBD1	TRBJ2-7	TGCGCCAGCAGCTTGGACAGGGGGCACGAGCAGTACTTC	CASSLDRGHEQYF
medium-sized	TRBV5-5	TRBD1	TRBJ2-7	TGTGCCAGCAGCTACCGGGACAGGGAACACTACGAGCAGTACTTC	CASSYRDREHYEQYF
NA	TRBV28	TRBD1	TRBJ1-5	TGTGCCAGCAGTTTTGCAGGGGGAACGCAGTCCCAGCATTTT	CASSFAGGTQSQHF
many	TRBV7-3	NA	TRBJ2-1	TGTGCCAGCAGCTTGCTCGGGAGTGGAGGCGAGGAGCAGTTCTTC	CASSLLGSGGEEQFF
NA	TRBV7-9	TRBD1	TRBJ1-2	TGTGCCAGGAGATGGGACAGGGAGTTTCATGGCTACACTTTC	CARRWDREFHGYTF
NA	TRBV29-1	NA	TRBJ2-7	TGCAGCGCAGGGGACCTACCTGTCTGGGAGCAGTACTTC	CSAGDLPVWEQYF
many	TRBV18	NA	TRBJ2-7	TGTGCCAGCTCGTATTATGAGATAAACGAGCAGTACTTC	CASSYYEINEQYF
NA	TRBV6-1	NA	TRBJ2-1	TGTGCCAGCAGTGAAGAAGTGGGAGGATATAATGAGCAGTCCTTC	CASSEEVGGYNEQSF
few	TRBV10-3	NA	TRBJ2-3	TGTGTCATCAGTGTAACGACCCACACAGATACGCAGTATTTT	CVISVTTHTDTQYF
NA	TRBV6-1	TRBD1	TRBJ1-2	TGTGTCAGCAGTCCCCGGACAGGGGGCAATTCCTATGACTACACCTTC	CVSSPRTGGNSYDYTF
NA	TRBV11-2	NA	TRBJ1-3	TGTGCCAGCAGCTTAAAAGGCTGGGAACCCTCTGGAAACACCATATATTTT	CASSLKGWEPSGNTIYF
many	TRBV29-1	NA	TRBJ2-1	TGCAGCGTTCTTAACAGCGAGCAGTTCTTC	CSVLNSEQFF
few	TRBV29-1	TRBD1	TRBJ1-1	TGCTGCGTGACAGGGGGCCTCCTCCTGGACACTGAAACTTTCTTT	CCVTGGLLLDTETFF
NA	TRBV7-9	TRBD1	TRBJ1-2	TGTGCCAGCAAATGGGACAGGGGGTTTCATAGTTACACCTTC	CASKWDRGFHSYTF
NA	TRBV7-8	NA	TRBJ1-6	TGTGCCAGCGGCTTACCCCCTCGCGGGACCCTTAATTCACCCCTCCACTTC	CASGLPPRGTLNSPLHF
NA	TRBV6-5	NA	TRBJ1-1	TGTTCCAGCACCCCGTCCAGGGGCGCTGAAGCTTTCTTT	CSSTPSRGAEAFF
NA	TRBV11-2	TRBD1	TRBJ2-2	TGTGCTAGCGGCTTAAGGGACAGGGACACCGGGAAGCTGTTTTTT	CASGLRDRDTGKLFF
NA	TRBV15	NA	TRBJ2-5	TGTTCCACCAGCAGCGATGGCGGAGGACTCCAACAGACCCAGTACTTC	CSTSSDGGGLQQTQYF